The sequence of this TCR beta chain was determined in a study of blood T cell repertoires in COVID-19. At the level of the study: Sites in the United States, Italy and Spain provided acute and convalescent COVID-19 samples. Sources were T cells, B-cell-depleted T cells, or PBMCs; the material itself was cDNA or gDNA.

Germline V gene data show CDR1 as SGHAT and CDR2 as FQNNGV. With 0 bases removed from V and 9 bases from J, the gap between germline ends came to 15 bases. This CDR3 has 14 residues. In the source study's methods: Amplification from reference gene primers served as the basis for estimated nucleated cell counts. Assay: immunoSEQ multiplex PCR; the TCRdb copy retains only in-frame clones and omits some. The V and J calls and clone size are taken from that table; D and trimming were inferred from the DNA. The table includes some 180,000 clones, around 90% detected once. This clone was seen once. Specimen: peripheral blood. The chain couples TRBV11-2 to TRBJ2-7; TRBD2 might be the D (7 bases). This sequence originates from a man aged 45-60 years with acute or convalescent COVID-19. The CDR3 spells CASSLDRGGGRQYF. CDR3 DNA sequence: TGTGCCAGCAGCTTAGATCGCGGGGGCGGGAGGCAGTACTTC.